Shown below are 27 T cell receptor beta chains from a single sample sequenced in a study of CD8 T cells in Susac syndrome (dated by TCRdb to 2018 to 2020). Library preparation employed the immunoSEQ multiplex PCR assay. RNA was extracted with the RNeasy kit and about 0.5 to 1 ug was reverse transcribed using random hexamers. In-frame beta chains were kept once TCRdb had trimmed the public reads at Q25 with fastp and called clones with MiXCR. Rows with one shared CDR3 protein collapse into an entry with the most common genes and DNA. The sample table contains roughly 200,000 distinct CDR3 sequences; only one count was recorded for 91% of them. The biggest ten clones account for 0.075% to 0.095% of the sample. Material for sequencing was CD4+ T cells from PBMCs. The receptor set was obtained from a human donor with Susac syndrome.

The chain recombines TRBV30 with TRBJ1-2; the match to TRBD1 covers 8 bases. CDR3 length: 14 amino acids. Trimming cost V 3 bases and J 6 bases; bases outside gene matches: 9. The germline CDR1 and CDR2 sequences are GTSNPN and SVGIG (reference sequence). CDR3: CAWSLKTGANGYTF. The CDR3 DNA reads TGTGCCTGGAGCCTAAAGACAGGGGCGAATGGCTACACCTTC.

The CDR3 bases are TGTGCCAGCTCACCCCTCCTAGGTGCGGGGAAACGAGATACGCAGTATTTT. Translated, it gives CASSPLLGAGKRDTQYF. The chain combines TRBV18 with TRBJ2-3; perhaps TRBD2 as D (6 bases). Looked up from germline, CDR1 is KGHSH and CDR2 is LQKENI. This CDR3 has 17 amino acids. V gave up 3 bases and J gave up 5 bases, with 21 bases separating them.

This rearrangement joins TRBV5-1 to TRBJ1-1; 7 positions match TRBD1. Germline loops: CDR1 SGHRS, CDR2 YFSETQ. V was clipped by 0 bases and J by 9 bases; unmatched bases: 5. The CDR3 totals 13 residues. CDR3 loop: CASSLEGGTKAFF. The DNA for the CDR3 is TGCGCCAGCAGCTTGGAAGGGGGCACCAAAGCTTTCTTT.

The chain uses TRBV20-1 and TRBJ2-7; D gene ambiguous. The germline V and J ends were trimmed by 3 bases and 5 bases, with 14 bases remaining between them. Germline V gene data show CDR1 as DFQATT and CDR2 as SNEGSKA (reference sequence). The CDR3 is made up of 13 amino acids. The CDR3 spells CSARRRIGHEQYF. In DNA, the CDR3 is TGCAGTGCTAGGCGTCGGATCGGACACGAGCAGTACTTC.

J is TRBJ2-1 and V is TRBV20-1; 15 bases are shared with TRBD2. In germline, CDR1 is DFQATT, CDR2 SNEGSKA (reference sequence). The CDR3 is 19 amino acids. J lost 0 bases, V lost 6 bases, and 12 bases had no gene match. CDR3 DNA: TGCAGTGCCCCTAAGGGGACTAGCGGGAGGAGAAGCTCCTACAATGAGCAGTTCTTC. It encodes CSAPKGTSGRRSSYNEQFF.

This rearrangement joins TRBV7-2 to TRBJ1-2; no reliable D call. The CDR3 has 14 amino acids. Germline values: CDR1 SGHTA, CDR2 FQGNSA. Trimming took 4 bases from V and 4 from J, leaving 13 bases between them. The CDR3 coding sequence is TGTGCCAGCAGCTCAGAGGGCTGGGTCTATGGCTACACCTTC. It yields the protein CASSSEGWVYGYTF.

The chain joins TRBV5-5 to TRBJ2-3; D gene uncertain. The CDR3 is made up of 14 amino acids. CDR1 SGHKS and CDR2 YYEKEE come from the germline V gene (reference sequence). The V end lost 2 bases, the J end lost 2 bases, and 9 bases lay between the germline ends. For the CDR3, the DNA is TGTGCCAGCAGCTTCTCGCGATCCACAGATACGCAGTATTTT. Residues: CASSFSRSTDTQYF.

This chain uses TRBV9 with TRBJ2-7; a weak D match, TRBD1 (5 bases). V shed 2 bases and J shed 3 bases, with 12 bases lying between them. The germline V gene has CDR1 SGDLS and CDR2 YYNGEE. CDR3 length: 14 amino acids. Here the CDR3 DNA reads TGTGCCAGCAGCGTCACGACAGAAAGCTACGAGCAGTACTTC. Its translation is CASSVTTESYEQYF.

V and J are TRBV24-1 and TRBJ2-3; D not resolved. There are 12 residues in the CDR3. The V end was cut by 7 bases, the J end by 0 bases, with 4 bases between. Germline V gene sequence: CDR1 KGHDR, CDR2 SFDVKD. CDR3 DNA: TGTGCCACCAGAGACAGCACAGATACGCAGTATTTT. Its translation: CATRDSTDTQYF.

The rearrangement uses TRBV2 and TRBJ1-1, with a weak D call TRBD1 (5 bases). In germline, CDR1 is SNHLY, CDR2 FYNNEI. This CDR3 has 13 residues. The V end was cut by 6 bases, the J end by 10 bases, with 18 bases between. CDR3 nucleotides: TGTGCCAGCAGGGGGCTTTTCACGCCAGGAGCTTTCTTT. Its protein is CASRGLFTPGAFF.

The rearrangement links TRBV6-1 to TRBJ1-4; D is uncertain. There are 15 residues in the CDR3. V lost 2 bases, J lost 8 bases, and 15 bases lay in between. Germline V lookup: CDR1 MNHNS, CDR2 SASEGT. The CDR3 loop is CASSERNGEGEKLFF. CDR3 sequence (DNA): TGTGCCAGCAGTGAACGAAACGGAGAGGGAGAAAAACTGTTTTTT.

The sample holds one count of this clonotype. The chain recombines TRBV27 with TRBJ2-5; 8 nucleotides agree with TRBD1. The V segment lost 0 bases and the J segment 4 bases; nucleotides outside the gene matches: 10. The CDR3 consists of 17 residues. CDR1 and CDR2 (germline): MNHEY, SMNVEV (reference sequence). The CDR3, as DNA: TGTGCCAGCAGTTTATCGATCCTACAGGGGGTCCGAGAGACCCAGTACTTC. Encoded protein: CASSLSILQGVRETQYF.

The chain joins TRBV9 to TRBJ2-5; D possibly corresponds to TRBD1 (6 bases). The ends were cut back, 0 bases at V and 5 bases at J, with 8 bases in the middle. The V gene's germline CDR1 is SGDLS and CDR2 YYNGEE. This CDR3 spans 13 amino acids. CDR3 sequence reads: CASSVGGHETQYF. DNA of the CDR3: TGTGCCAGCAGCGTAGGGGGGCACGAGACCCAGTACTTC.

The V gene is TRBV6-5, the J gene TRBJ2-5; 11 bases agree with TRBD2. After removal of 5 bases from V and 3 bases from J, the junction contained 2 bases not matched to a gene. Germline CDR1 reads MNHEY; CDR2 reads SVGAGI. This CDR3 is 14 amino acids long. The CDR3 coding sequence is TGTGCCAGCAGTAAACTAGCGGGGGAAGAGACCCAGTACTTC. It encodes CASSKLAGEETQYF.

The chain carries TRBV27 and TRBJ2-7, with D perhaps matching TRBD2 (6 bases). Trimming removed 5 bases from V and 0 bases from J, with 14 bases in between. CDR1 and CDR2 from the germline V gene are MNHEY and SMNVEV (reference sequence). The CDR3 length is 15 residues. The CDR3 loop is CASSQRTTYSYEQYF. CDR3 sequence (DNA): TGTGCCAGCAGTCAGCGGACTACCTACTCCTACGAGCAGTACTTC.

The rearrangement joins TRBV28 to TRBJ2-5; the match to TRBD2 covers 10 bases. Germline V gives CDR1 MDHEN, CDR2 SYDVKM. J was trimmed by 6 bases and V by 6 bases; bases with no gene match: 10. This CDR3 has 15 residues. The CDR3 DNA is TGTGCCAGCAGCCACAGCGGGAGGGCCAGAAAGACCCAGTACTTC. It translates to CASSHSGRARKTQYF.

This clonotype was seen more than once but under ten times. The gene calls are TRBV29-1 and TRBJ2-5, with a weak D call TRBD2 (5 bases). This CDR3 contains 12 residues. Trimming took 8 bases from V and 5 from J, leaving 15 bases between them. CDR1 is SQVTM, CDR2 ANQGSEA, per germline. CDR3: CSTRNVEETQYF. The CDR3 bases are TGCAGCACTAGAAACGTAGAGGAGACCCAGTACTTC.

The chain has TRBV29-1 and TRBJ1-1; the D is unclear. Trimming took off 0 bases at V and 1 base at J, with 6 bases between the two ends. The CDR3 length is 13 residues. Germline CDR1 reads SQVTM; CDR2 reads ANQGSEA. The CDR3 protein is CSVEETTNTEAFF. The CDR3, as DNA: TGCAGCGTTGAAGAGACTACGAACACTGAAGCTTTCTTT.

The V gene is TRBV4-2, the J gene TRBJ2-1, with TRBD1 matching 10 bases. V lost 0 bases and J lost 4; bases outside the gene matches: 9. CDR3 length: 18 residues. The germline gives CDR1 LGHNA, CDR2 YNFKEQ. The CDR3: CASSQESVPGQGYNEQFF. CDR3 nucleotides: TGTGCCAGCAGCCAAGAGAGTGTACCGGGACAGGGGTACAATGAGCAGTTCTTC.

The chain uses TRBV5-1 and TRBJ2-4; 11 bases are a match to TRBD1. The germline gives CDR1 SGHRS, CDR2 YFSETQ. This CDR3 is 14 amino acids long. After removal of 4 bases from V and 9 bases from J, the junction contained 6 bases not matched to a gene. CDR3 sequence: CASSPGTGGGIQYF. As DNA, the CDR3 is TGCGCCAGCAGCCCTGGGACAGGGGGTGGCATTCAGTACTTC.

The chain uses TRBV7-9 and TRBJ1-5, with TRBD1 identical over 9 bases. Germline V gene lookup returns CDR1 SEHNR and CDR2 FQNEAQ (reference sequence). CDR3 length equals 16 residues. V dropped 5 bases and J dropped 5; count of bases not matched to a gene: 10. CDR3 nucleotides: TGTGCCAGCAGCCCCTGGACAGGGGAAATCGATCAGCCCCAGCATTTT. It yields the protein CASSPWTGEIDQPQHF.

This clonotype was seen only once. The CDR3 coding sequence is TGTGCCAGCAGCCAAGAAATAAGGGATACTGAAGCTTTCTTT. Amino acid sequence: CASSQEIRDTEAFF. This chain links TRBV14 with TRBJ1-1; D remains ambiguous. Trimming removed 0 bases at V and 5 bases at J, with 10 bases between. The CDR3 runs to 14 residues. Germline V gene data show CDR1 as SGHDN and CDR2 as FVKESK.

This chain links TRBV3-1 with TRBJ1-1, with D tentatively TRBD1 (5 bases). CDR3 length: 17 amino acids. V was trimmed by 4 bases and J by 4 bases, leaving 22 bases between them. Per germline, CDR1 LGHDT and CDR2 YNNKEL (reference sequence). The CDR3 is CASSPYLGGEALTEAFF. The CDR3 DNA sequence: TGTGCCAGCAGCCCGTACTTAGGAGGGGAGGCCCTCACTGAAGCTTTCTTT.

This rearrangement joins TRBV7-9 to TRBJ1-5, with TRBD1 as a possible D gene (5 bases). The CDR3 runs to 13 residues. Looked up from germline, CDR1 is SEHNR and CDR2 is FQNEAQ (reference sequence). V dropped 3 bases and J dropped 7 bases, with 10 bases sitting between them. In DNA form, the CDR3 reads TGTGCCAGCAGCTTTCAGGGAGCCCAGCCCCAGCATTTT. Encoded protein: CASSFQGAQPQHF.

The chain carries TRBV19 and TRBJ1-2, with no clear D. V lost 5 bases and J 2 bases, leaving 9 bases between the germline ends. CDR1 LNHDA and CDR2 SQIVND come from the germline V gene (reference sequence). There are 13 residues in the CDR3. CDR3 coding DNA: TGTGCCAGTAGTGTCGACGGAAACTATGGCTACACCTTC. Amino acid sequence: CASSVDGNYGYTF.

This chain links TRBV3-1 with TRBJ2-7; D is possibly TRBD1 or TRBD2 (5 bases each). V shed 4 bases and J shed 5 bases, with 15 bases lying between them. The CDR3 loop spans 14 amino acids. The germline V gene has CDR1 LGHDT and CDR2 YNNKEL (reference sequence). This chain's CDR3 is CASSLTLGDDEQYF. The CDR3 DNA is TGTGCCAGCAGCCTAACTCTGGGGGACGACGAGCAGTACTTC.

The CDR3 DNA is TGTGCCAGCTCACCCCCCGGGGGGGTAGACGAGCAGTACTTC. It is translated as CASSPPGGVDEQYF. V usage is TRBV18 and J usage is TRBJ2-7; 8 bases map to TRBD2. Germline lookup yields CDR1 KGHSH and CDR2 LQKENI. With 3 bases clipped from V and 5 bases from J, the junction kept 6 bases outside the gene matches. CDR3 length equals 14 residues.